This T cell receptor beta chain was obtained from a study of T cell changes during pregnancy in multiple sclerosis. Assay used: immunoSEQ multiplex PCR; TCRdb lists only in-frame clones, some missing. The sample has about 77,000 clones, about 93% seen once. Trimming stripped 4 bases from V and 3 bases from J, with 7 bases between. Germline values: CDR1 SGHTA, CDR2 FQGNSA. The CDR3 extends over 12 amino acids. The sequence was collected from a female donor in good health, enrolled as a control in a pregnancy study. This chain connects TRBV7-2 to TRBJ2-7, with TRBD2 as a possible D gene (5 bases). This specimen consisted of peripheral blood, obtained after pregnancy. CDR3 loop: CASSSGFYEQYF. CDR3 coding DNA: TGTGCCAGCAGCTCGGGGTTCTACGAGCAGTACTTC.